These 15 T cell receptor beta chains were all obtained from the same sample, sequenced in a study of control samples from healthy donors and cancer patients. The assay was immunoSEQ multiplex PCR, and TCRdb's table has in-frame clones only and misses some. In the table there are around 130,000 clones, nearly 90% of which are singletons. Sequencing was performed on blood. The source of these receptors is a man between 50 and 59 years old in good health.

As DNA, the CDR3 is TGTGCCAGCTCACCCCCAGCGAGGAAAAACTACGAGCAGTACTTC. Its translation is CASSPPARKNYEQYF. The genes are TRBV18 and TRBJ2-7; no definite D call. In germline, CDR1 is KGHSH, CDR2 LQKENI. Trimming pared 3 bases from V and 3 bases from J, leaving 15 bases between. The CDR3 is 15 amino acids.

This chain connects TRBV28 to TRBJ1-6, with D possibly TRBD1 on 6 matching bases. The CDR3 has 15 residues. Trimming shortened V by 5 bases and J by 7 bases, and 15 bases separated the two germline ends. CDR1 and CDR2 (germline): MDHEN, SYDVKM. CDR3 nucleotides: TGTGCCAGCAGTGCGCCTGACAGGCCGAATTCACCCCTCCACTTT. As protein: CASSAPDRPNSPLHF.

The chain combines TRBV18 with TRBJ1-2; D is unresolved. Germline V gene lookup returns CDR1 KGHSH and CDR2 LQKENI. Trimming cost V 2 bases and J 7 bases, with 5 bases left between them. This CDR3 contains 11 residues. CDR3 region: CASSPGSGYTF. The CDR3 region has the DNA TGTGCCAGCTCACCAGGAAGTGGCTACACCTTC.

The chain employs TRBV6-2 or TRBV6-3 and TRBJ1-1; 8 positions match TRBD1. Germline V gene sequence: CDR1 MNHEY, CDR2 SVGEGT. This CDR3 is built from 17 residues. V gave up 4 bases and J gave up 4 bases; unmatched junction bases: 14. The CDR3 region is CASSSRNTGGAGTEAFF. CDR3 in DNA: TGTGCCAGCAGTTCCCGGAATACAGGGGGGGCGGGCACTGAAGCTTTCTTT.

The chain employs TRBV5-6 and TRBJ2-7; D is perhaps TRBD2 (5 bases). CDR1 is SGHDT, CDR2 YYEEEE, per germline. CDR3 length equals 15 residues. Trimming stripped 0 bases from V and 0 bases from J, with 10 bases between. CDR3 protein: CASSLGFGDSYEQYF. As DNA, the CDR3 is TGTGCCAGCAGCTTGGGATTCGGGGACTCCTACGAGCAGTACTTC.

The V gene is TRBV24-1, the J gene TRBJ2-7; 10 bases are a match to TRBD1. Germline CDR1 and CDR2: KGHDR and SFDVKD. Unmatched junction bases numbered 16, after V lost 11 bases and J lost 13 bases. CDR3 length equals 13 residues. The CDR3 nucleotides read TGTGCCAGGCCGCCGGGACAGGGGAACGAGCTCTACTTC. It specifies CARPPGQGNELYF.

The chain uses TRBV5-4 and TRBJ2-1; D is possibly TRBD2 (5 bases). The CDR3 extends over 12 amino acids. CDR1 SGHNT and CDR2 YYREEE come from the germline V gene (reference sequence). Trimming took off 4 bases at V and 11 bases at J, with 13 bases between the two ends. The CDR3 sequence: CASSIPPGKQFF. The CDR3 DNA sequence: TGTGCCAGCAGCATACCCCCGGGGAAGCAGTTCTTC. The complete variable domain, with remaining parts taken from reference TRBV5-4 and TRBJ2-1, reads ETGVTQSPTHLIKTRGQQVTLRCSSQSGHNTVSWYQQALGQGPQFIFQYYREEENGRGNFPPRFSGLQFPNYSSELNVNALELDDSALYLCASSIPPGKQFFGPGTRLTVL.

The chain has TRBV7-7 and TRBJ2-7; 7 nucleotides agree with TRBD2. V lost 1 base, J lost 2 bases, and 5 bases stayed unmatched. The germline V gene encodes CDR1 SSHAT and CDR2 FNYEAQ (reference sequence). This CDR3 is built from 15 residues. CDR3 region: CASSLDYGLAYEQYF. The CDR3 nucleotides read TGTGCCAGCAGCTTAGATTACGGACTAGCCTACGAGCAGTACTTC.

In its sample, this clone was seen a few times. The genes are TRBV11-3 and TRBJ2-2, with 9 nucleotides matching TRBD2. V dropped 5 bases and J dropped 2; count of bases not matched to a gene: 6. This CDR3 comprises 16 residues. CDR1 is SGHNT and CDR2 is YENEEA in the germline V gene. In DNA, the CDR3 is TGTGCCAGCAGCCCCGGGACTAGCCTTAACACCGGGGAGCTGTTTTTT. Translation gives CASSPGTSLNTGELFF.

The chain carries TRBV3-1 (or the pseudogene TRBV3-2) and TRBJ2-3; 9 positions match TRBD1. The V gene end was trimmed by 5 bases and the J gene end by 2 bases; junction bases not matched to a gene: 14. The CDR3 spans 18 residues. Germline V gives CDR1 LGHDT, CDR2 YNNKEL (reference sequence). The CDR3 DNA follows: TGTGCCAGCAGCTCAAGGGCCCCCGGGACAGGGACCACAGATACGCAGTATTTT. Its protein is CASSSRAPGTGTTDTQYF.

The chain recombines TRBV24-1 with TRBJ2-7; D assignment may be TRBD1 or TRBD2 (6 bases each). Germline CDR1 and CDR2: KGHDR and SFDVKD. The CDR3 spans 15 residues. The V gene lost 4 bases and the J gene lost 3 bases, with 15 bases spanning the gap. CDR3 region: CATSEGGGKGYEQYF. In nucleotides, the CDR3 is TGTGCCACCAGTGAAGGGGGAGGAAAGGGCTACGAGCAGTACTTC.

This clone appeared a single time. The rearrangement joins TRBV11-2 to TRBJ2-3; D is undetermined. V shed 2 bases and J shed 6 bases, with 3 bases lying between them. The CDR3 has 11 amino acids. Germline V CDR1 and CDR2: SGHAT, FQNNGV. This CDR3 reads CASSLRDTQYF. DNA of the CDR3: TGTGCCAGCAGCTTAAGGGATACGCAGTATTTT.

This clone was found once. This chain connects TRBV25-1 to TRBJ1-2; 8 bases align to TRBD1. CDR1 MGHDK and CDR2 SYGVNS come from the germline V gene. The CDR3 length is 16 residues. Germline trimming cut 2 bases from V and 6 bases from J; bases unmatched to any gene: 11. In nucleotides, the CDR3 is TGTGCCAGCAGTGAACAGTTCTCCAGGGGGCTGGATGGCTACACCTTC. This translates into CASSEQFSRGLDGYTF.

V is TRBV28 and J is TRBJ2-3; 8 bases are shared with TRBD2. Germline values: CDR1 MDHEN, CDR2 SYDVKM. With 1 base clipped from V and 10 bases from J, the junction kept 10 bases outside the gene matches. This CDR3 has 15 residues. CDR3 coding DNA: TGTGCCAGCAGTTTATCTCGACTAGCGAGAAATTCGCAGTATTTT. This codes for CASSLSRLARNSQYF.

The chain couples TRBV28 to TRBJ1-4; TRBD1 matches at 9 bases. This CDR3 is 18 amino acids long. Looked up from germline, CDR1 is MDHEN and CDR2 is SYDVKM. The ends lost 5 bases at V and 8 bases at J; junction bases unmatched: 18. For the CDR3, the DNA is TGTGCCAGCAGTCCGACCGGGACAGGGTGGGGCCCGAGGGAAAAACTGTTTTTT. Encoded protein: CASSPTGTGWGPREKLFF.